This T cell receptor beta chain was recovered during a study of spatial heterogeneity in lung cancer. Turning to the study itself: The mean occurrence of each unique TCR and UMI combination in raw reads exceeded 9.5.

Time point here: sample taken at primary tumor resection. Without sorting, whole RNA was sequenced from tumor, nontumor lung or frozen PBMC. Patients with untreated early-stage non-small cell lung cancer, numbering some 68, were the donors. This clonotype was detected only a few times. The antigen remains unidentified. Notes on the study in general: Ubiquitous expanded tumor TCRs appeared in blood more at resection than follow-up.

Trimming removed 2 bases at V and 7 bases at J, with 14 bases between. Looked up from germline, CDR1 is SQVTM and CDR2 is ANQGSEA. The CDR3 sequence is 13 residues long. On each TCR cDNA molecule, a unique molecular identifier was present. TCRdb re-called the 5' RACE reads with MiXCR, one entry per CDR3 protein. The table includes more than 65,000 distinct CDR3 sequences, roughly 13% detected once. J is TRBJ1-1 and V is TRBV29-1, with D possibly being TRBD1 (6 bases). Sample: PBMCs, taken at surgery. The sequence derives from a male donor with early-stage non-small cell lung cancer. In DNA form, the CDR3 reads TGCAGCGTTGAATATTCCATCAGGGGTGAAGCTTTCTTT. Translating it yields CSVEYSIRGEAFF.